Below, one T cell receptor beta chain is given with its context. Methods used by the authors: Using reference gene primer amplification, nucleated cell counts were estimated. Generated by immunoSEQ multiplex PCR, the TCRdb table keeps only in-frame clones and is missing some. V and J calls and clone size are given by that table; D and trimming were obtained from the DNA. The sample includes about 220,000 clones, 80% to 90% of them seen just once. The data originate from a study of blood T cell repertoires in COVID-19. Study in general: Sites across the United States, Italy and Spain contributed samples from acute and convalescent COVID-19. T cells, B-cell-depleted T cells, or PBMCs supplied cDNA or gDNA.

Germline CDR1 LNHDA, CDR2 SQIVND (reference sequence). The CDR3 totals 16 residues. The trim removed 5 bases at V and 4 bases at J, leaving 8 bases unmatched. The receptor comes from a man aged 25 to 40 with active or convalescent COVID-19. The V call is TRBV19, the J call TRBJ1-3; 10 nucleotides match TRBD1. Sequenced sample: peripheral blood. The CDR3 DNA follows: TGTGCCAGTAGTCCATGGACAGGGGGAAAAGGAAACACCATATATTTT. Amino acids: CASSPWTGGKGNTIYF.